This passage covers 17 T cell receptor beta chains from one sample sequenced in a study of shared clonotypes between healthy human individuals. CD8 cells regarded as naive lacked CD45RO, were positively chosen for CCR7, and omitted terminally differentiated effector memory CD45RA+ cells. Sequenced by immunoSEQ multiplex PCR; TCRdb stores in-frame clones only, minus some. The repertoire holds millions of clones, with approximately 94% as singletons. The sample consisted of naive CD8+ T cells sorted from blood. All receptors derive from a man between 18 and 35 years old in good health.

This rearrangement joins TRBV7-9 to TRBJ2-5; 12 positions match TRBD1. V was clipped by 5 bases and J by 5 bases; unmatched bases: 6. CDR1 is SEHNR, CDR2 FQNEAQ, per germline (reference sequence). This CDR3 comprises 15 residues. The CDR3: CASSQGQGARETQYF. The CDR3 coding sequence is TGTGCCAGCAGCCAGGGACAGGGGGCGCGTGAGACCCAGTACTTC.

The chain joins TRBV6-1 to TRBJ1-4, with D unresolved. Germline values: CDR1 MNHNS, CDR2 SASEGT. CDR3 length: 14 residues. The ends were cut back, 10 bases at V and 8 bases at J, with 20 bases in the middle. CDR3 nucleotides: TGTGCCATCAAAAACTTGGGCCTCCACGAAAAACTGTTTTTT. It yields the protein CAIKNLGLHEKLFF.

The chain links TRBV11-2 to TRBJ2-5, with unresolved D. This CDR3 region has 14 residues. Germline values: CDR1 SGHAT, CDR2 FQNNGV. Trimming removed 1 base at V and 5 bases at J, with 11 bases between. The CDR3 protein is CASSLVWPGETQYF. The CDR3, as DNA: TGTGCCAGCAGCTTAGTATGGCCAGGCGAGACCCAGTACTTC.

This clone was detected only once. The rearrangement links TRBV30 to TRBJ2-7; D unresolved. Trimming stripped 3 bases from V and 0 bases from J, with 12 bases between. The length of the CDR3 is 14 residues. Per the germline V gene, CDR1 is GTSNPN and CDR2 is SVGIG (reference sequence). Here the CDR3 reads CAWRDDRHSYEQYF. CDR3 coding DNA: TGTGCCTGGAGGGACGACCGCCACTCCTACGAGCAGTACTTC. The full variable domain, rest sourced from reference TRBV30 and TRBJ2-7, is SQTIHQWPATLVQPVGSPLSLECTVEGTSNPNLYWYRQAAGRGLQLLFYSVGIGQISSEVPQNLSASRPQDRQFILSSKKLLLSDSGFYLCAWRDDRHSYEQYFGPGTRLTVT.

The chain is built from TRBV7-9 and TRBJ2-3; 7 nucleotides align to TRBD2. The V segment lost 3 bases and the J segment 5 bases; nucleotides outside the gene matches: 8. The germline V gene has CDR1 SEHNR and CDR2 FQNEAQ (reference sequence). The CDR3 contains 15 residues. The chain's CDR3 is CASSLSREMEDTQYF. The CDR3 DNA follows: TGTGCCAGCAGCTTGTCGCGGGAGATGGAAGATACGCAGTATTTT.

This chain joins TRBV5-8 and TRBJ2-1, with D perhaps TRBD1 (5 bases). In germline, CDR1 is SGHTS, CDR2 YDEGEE. The CDR3 covers 14 residues. The V gene lost 0 bases and the J gene lost 7 bases, with 11 bases spanning the gap. Here the CDR3 DNA reads TGTGCCAGCAGCTTGGGTCAGGGTTCAAATGAGCAGTTCTTC. This encodes CASSLGQGSNEQFF.

The V call is TRBV9, the J call TRBJ2-1; 12 bases map to TRBD2. The CDR3 is 17 residues long. With V trimmed by 4 bases and J by 2 bases, 7 bases remained unmatched. CDR1 is SGDLS, CDR2 YYNGEE, per germline. CDR3 residues: CASSSTSGGRAYNEQFF. CDR3 nucleotide sequence: TGTGCCAGCAGCTCGACTAGCGGGGGCCGTGCCTACAATGAGCAGTTCTTC. The entire variable domain, with the rest obtained from reference TRBV9 and TRBJ2-1, is as follows: DSGVTQTPKHLITATGQRVTLRCSPRSGDLSVYWYQQSLDQGLQFLIQYYNGEERAKGNILERFSAQQFPDLHSELNLSSLELGDSALYFCASSSTSGGRAYNEQFFGPGTRLTVL.

V is TRBV5-1 and J is TRBJ2-7; 10 bases are a match to TRBD1. This CDR3 has 13 residues. Germline loops: CDR1 SGHRS, CDR2 YFSETQ. The V and J ends lost 7 bases and 6 bases, in that order; junction bases with no gene match: 7. CDR3 DNA sequence: TGCGCCAGCGCCGGGACAGGGGCCCCCGAGCAGTACTTC. It codes for CASAGTGAPEQYF.

The V gene is TRBV11-2, the J gene TRBJ2-7; weak D call: TRBD1 (6 bases). The CDR3 covers 13 residues. Trimming stripped 3 bases from V and 7 bases from J, with 13 bases between. The germline V gene has CDR1 SGHAT and CDR2 FQNNGV. CDR3 sequence (DNA): TGTGCCAGCAGCTTCGGGACATCTCTGGAGCAGTACTTC. Protein: CASSFGTSLEQYF.

The rearrangement uses TRBV28 and TRBJ1-5, with a possible D match to TRBD1 (6 bases). Germline assignment: CDR1 MDHEN and CDR2 SYDVKM. The CDR3 runs 15 residues. V was pared by 3 bases and J by 0 bases, with 9 bases between. CDR3 amino acids: CASSFRGVSNQPQHF. CDR3 in DNA: TGTGCCAGCAGTTTCAGGGGCGTTAGCAATCAGCCCCAGCATTTT. Complete variable domain (other parts from reference TRBV28 and TRBJ1-5): DVKVTQSSRYLVKRTGEKVFLECVQDMDHENMFWYRQDPGLGLRLIYFSYDVKMKEKGDIPEGYSVSREKKERFSLILESASTNQTSMYLCASSFRGVSNQPQHFGDGTRLSIL.

The V call is TRBV5-4, the J call TRBJ2-1, with D possibly TRBD2 on 7 matching bases. Per germline, CDR1 SGHNT and CDR2 YYREEE (reference sequence). Deletions cut 5 bases from V and 6 bases from J, with 21 bases between. The CDR3 length is 16 residues. The CDR3 nucleotides read TGTGCCAGCAGTCTGGCCGACGGGGGGCCCTCCAATGAGCAGTTCTTC. It codes for CASSLADGGPSNEQFF.

J is TRBJ1-1 and V is TRBV11-2; D is undetermined. Germline CDR1 and CDR2: SGHAT and FQNNGV. This CDR3 comprises 16 residues. V was trimmed by 0 bases and J by 5 bases, leaving 16 bases between them. CDR3 in amino acids: CASSLDPDARVTEAFF. CDR3 DNA sequence: TGTGCCAGCAGCTTAGATCCGGACGCGAGAGTGACTGAAGCTTTCTTT. Looking up the rest from reference TRBV11-2 and TRBJ1-1 gives the full variable domain: EAGVAQSPRYKIIEKRQSVAFWCNPISGHATLYWYQQILGQGPKLLIQFQNNGVVDDSQLPKDRFSAERLKGVDSTLKIQPAKLEDSAVYLCASSLDPDARVTEAFFGQGTRLTVV.

The J gene is TRBJ2-2, the V gene TRBV12-5; D not certain. Deletions cut 5 bases from V and 9 bases from J, with 19 bases between. The length of the CDR3 is 15 residues. Germline lookup yields CDR1 LGHNT and CDR2 FRNRAP. CDR3 loop: CASGTPLDPRWELFF. The DNA for the CDR3 is TGTGCTAGTGGTACACCGCTCGACCCGAGGTGGGAGCTGTTTTTT.

This clone occurred once. The genes are TRBV6-6 and TRBJ1-5; 9 bases are a match to TRBD1. J was trimmed by 5 bases and V by 6 bases; bases with no gene match: 5. The CDR3 covers 14 residues. Germline V gene sequence: CDR1 MNHNY, CDR2 SVGAGI (reference sequence). The chain's CDR3 is CASSSRQGDQPQHF. For the CDR3, the DNA is TGTGCCAGCAGCTCCAGACAGGGGGATCAGCCCCAGCATTTT.

This clone was counted only a few times. This chain joins TRBV7-6 and TRBJ1-2; TRBD1 matches 7 bases. The CDR3 is 14 amino acids. CDR1 and CDR2 (germline): SGHVS, FNYEAQ. V trimming: 2 bases; J trimming: 4 bases; junction bases outside the gene matches: 4. The CDR3 reads CASSLSAGGYGYTF. The CDR3 DNA is TGTGCCAGCAGCTTATCGGCAGGGGGCTATGGCTACACCTTC.

The rearrangement links TRBV2 to TRBJ2-7; D not certain. Germline CDR1 reads SNHLY; CDR2 reads FYNNEI. The CDR3 is made up of 13 amino acids. Trimming took off 4 bases at V and 0 bases at J, with 7 bases between the two ends. The CDR3 loop reads CASSAPSSYEQYF. CDR3 bases: TGTGCCAGCAGTGCCCCGAGCTCCTACGAGCAGTACTTC.

V usage is TRBV7-9 and J usage is TRBJ2-7; 8 bases fit TRBD1. Germline V CDR1 and CDR2: SEHNR, FQNEAQ (reference sequence). J gave up 0 bases and V 0 bases, and 7 bases lay outside the gene matches. The CDR3 spans 17 residues. The CDR3 coding sequence is TGTGCCAGCAGCTTAGCTGCGGGACAGGCGAGCTCCTACGAGCAGTACTTC. This encodes CASSLAAGQASSYEQYF.